One T cell receptor (beta chain) is described in this entry. The data are from a study of CD8 T cells in Susac syndrome. Trimming left V 4 bases short and J 3 bases short, with 7 bases between. This CDR3 is 13 amino acids long. The RNA, about 0.45 to 1 ug, was put through reverse transcription using random hexamers. TCRdb analysed the immunoSEQ multiplex PCR reads with MiXCR anew, one entry per CDR3 protein. The data show fewer than 250,000 distinct CDR3 sequences, 90% to 95% seen once. The sequence derives from a human donor in good health. V is TRBV12-3 or TRBV12-4 and J is TRBJ1-5; D is unclear. The sequencing input was CD4+ T cells from PBMCs. CDR3 DNA: TGTGCCAGCAGTTCTGACACCAATCAGCCCCAGCATTTT. This encodes CASSSDTNQPQHF.